The present T cell receptor beta chain was sequenced within a study of blood T cells in healthy people across ages. Whole-study context: Template switching captured about one barcoded beta molecule per two T cells.

This clonotype was counted between two and nine times. Per-sample PBMC isolation yielded at least 6.5 million cells. Primers used in a second PCR of roughly 6 to 11 cycles were a sample-barcoded 5' primer and a J-beta primer mix. A template-switch adaptor containing 12 random nucleotides labeled each cDNA molecule. MiXCR, applied by TCRdb to the 5' RACE reads, yields one record per CDR3 protein. The table records some 1.7 million distinct CDR3 sequences, 28% of them present only once. Per the germline V gene, CDR1 is DFQATT and CDR2 is SNEGSKA (reference sequence). The CDR3 consists of 14 residues. V shed 5 bases and J 4 bases; nucleotides not matched to a gene: 8.

Material for sequencing was blood. The chain combines TRBV20-1 with TRBJ2-7, with 10 bases that match TRBD1. This TCR was recovered from a woman between 25 and 40 years old in good health. Written as DNA, the CDR3 is TGCAGTGCTCCCTTGGGACAGGGGAAGTACGAGCAGTACTTC. Protein sequence: CSAPLGQGKYEQYF.